Each of the 7 T cell receptor beta chains below was sequenced from the same sample in a study of blood T cell repertoires in COVID-19. Some clones are missing from TCRdb's copy, which holds only in-frame ones; the method was immunoSEQ multiplex PCR. The data show about 170,000 clones, approximately 87% seen once. The specimen sequenced was peripheral blood. Receptors originate from a woman aged 55-69 years with COVID-19, enrolled during active disease.

This clone was seen a handful of times. The chain uses TRBV4-1 and TRBJ2-1, with a weak D call TRBD1 (5 bases). CDR1 and CDR2 (germline): MGHRA, YSYEKL. V lost 0 bases and J 9 bases, leaving 18 bases between the germline ends. The CDR3 sequence is 16 residues long. The CDR3 nucleotides are TGCGCCAGCAGCCAAGATCGGGTTAGGGGTTTACGTGAGCAGTTCTTC. Translated: CASSQDRVRGLREQFF.

The V and J genes are TRBV6-1 and TRBJ2-1; unclear D gene. This CDR3 spans 15 amino acids. V lost 1 base, J lost 0 bases, and 7 bases lay in between. Germline values: CDR1 MNHNS, CDR2 SASEGT. This CDR3 reads CASSEGFSSYNEQFF. CDR3 nucleotide sequence: TGTGCCAGCAGTGAAGGTTTTAGCTCCTACAATGAGCAGTTCTTC.

This chain links TRBV28 with TRBJ2-7; 8 nucleotides agree with TRBD1. The CDR3 totals 13 residues. Germline-derived CDR1 and CDR2 are MDHEN and SYDVKM. After removal of 6 bases from V and 7 bases from J, the junction contained 8 bases not matched to a gene. CDR3 sequence reads: CASSRQGRWEQYF. The CDR3 nucleotides read TGTGCCAGCAGCCGACAGGGGCGGTGGGAGCAGTACTTC.

This chain links TRBV28 with TRBJ2-1; 7 bases align to TRBD2. The CDR3 spans 15 residues. Germline CDR1 MDHEN, CDR2 SYDVKM. The V segment lost 2 bases and the J segment 7 bases; nucleotides outside the gene matches: 8. The CDR3 region has the DNA TGTGCCAGCAGTTTAGACCAGCGGGACTGGAATGAGCAGTTCTTC. It is translated as CASSLDQRDWNEQFF.

The chain combines TRBV7-3 with TRBJ2-3; TRBD2 aligns across 7 bases. With V trimmed by 6 bases and J by 6 bases, 6 bases remained unmatched. The germline CDR1 and CDR2 sequences are SGHTA and FQGTGA. The CDR3 sequence is 13 residues long. CDR3 sequence reads: CASSGGSGDTQYF. The CDR3 DNA sequence: TGTGCCAGCAGTGGCGGGAGTGGCGATACGCAGTATTTT. The whole variable domain, remainder taken from reference TRBV7-3 and TRBJ2-3, is GAGVSQTPSNKVTEKGKYVELRCDPISGHTALYWYRQSLGQGPEFLIYFQGTGAADDSGLPNDRFFAVRPEGSVSTLKIQRTERGDSAVYLCASSGGSGDTQYFGPGTRLTVL.

This clone was counted once. The chain employs TRBV4-1 and TRBJ2-5; 7 nucleotides align to TRBD2. Germline trimming cut 4 bases from V and 5 bases from J; bases unmatched to any gene: 7. Germline-derived CDR1 and CDR2 are MGHRA and YSYEKL. This CDR3 region has 14 residues. The CDR3: CASSPRTSVETQYF. As DNA, the CDR3 is TGCGCCAGCAGCCCCCGGACTAGTGTGGAGACCCAGTACTTC.

The gene calls are TRBV30 and TRBJ1-1; no clear D. CDR3 length equals 13 residues. V lost 4 bases and J 1 base, leaving 10 bases between the germline ends. Germline V lookup: CDR1 GTSNPN, CDR2 SVGIG (reference sequence). The DNA of the CDR3 is TGTGCCTGGAACCGCGCAGGGAACACTGAAGCTTTCTTT. Encoded protein: CAWNRAGNTEAFF. The variable domain in full, completed from reference TRBV30 and TRBJ1-1, reads SQTIHQWPATLVQPVGSPLSLECTVEGTSNPNLYWYRQAAGRGLQLLFYSVGIGQISSEVPQNLSASRPQDRQFILSSKKLLLSDSGFYLCAWNRAGNTEAFFGQGTRLTVV.